The sequence of this TCR beta chain was determined in a study of T cell responses to AZD1222 COVID-19 vaccine. Across the whole study: The study pooled second doses at about 4 or about 12 weeks.

Notes on this clone: Its antigen is unknown.

Findings and caveats of the study: Spike-specific TCR breadth and depth were elevated following two AZD1222 doses. Females outnumbered males among donors, who were mostly white British; clonal diversity was possibly underestimated.

The V and J ends lost 3 bases and 9 bases, in that order; junction bases with no gene match: 12. Germline CDR1 and CDR2: LNHDA and SQIVND (reference sequence). CDR3 length equals 16 residues. The protocol was immunoSEQ multiplex PCR, while the TCRdb copy is restricted to in-frame clones and leaves out a portion. The sample has approximately 200,000 clones; 94% are singletons. The rearrangement uses TRBV19 and TRBJ2-1, with 9 bases aligning to TRBD2. The sequence was obtained from an adult in good health. The sequences come from peripheral blood, collected on day 0 of AZD1222 vaccination. The CDR3 spells CASSIVNSGSLFEQFF. The DNA of the CDR3 is TGTGCCAGTAGTATTGTGAATAGCGGGAGTTTATTTGAGCAGTTCTTC. Variable domain in full (rest from reference TRBV19 and TRBJ2-1): DGGITQSPKYLFRKEGQNVTLSCEQNLNHDAMYWYRQDPGQGLRLIYYSQIVNDFQKGDIAEGYSVSREKKESFPLTVTSAQKNPTAFYLCASSIVNSGSLFEQFFGPGTRLTVL.